This TCR beta chain was identified in a study of blood T cell repertoires in COVID-19. On the study more broadly: There were acute and convalescent COVID-19 samples, and they came from the United States, Italy and Spain.

Seattle patients were enrolled while actively infected and followed longitudinally. Authors' processing steps: Nucleated cell counts were estimated from reference gene primer amplification. The assay was immunoSEQ multiplex PCR, and TCRdb's table has in-frame clones only and misses some. V and J calls and clone size are given by that table; D and trimming were obtained from the DNA. The sample includes about 270,000 clones, 65% to 85% of them seen just once. The sequence was collected from a human donor with COVID-19, enrolled during active disease. The donor label of this sample is uncertain. The specimen was peripheral blood.

CDR3 bases: TGTGCCAGCAGCTTACAGGGGGGGAACACTGAAGCTTTCTTT. Its protein is CASSLQGGNTEAFF. This chain joins TRBV11-2 and TRBJ1-1; 7 nucleotides line up with TRBD1. The CDR3 is 14 residues long. Germline V lookup: CDR1 SGHAT, CDR2 FQNNGV. Trimming at V came to 2 bases and at J to 1 base, leaving 1 base not matched to a gene.